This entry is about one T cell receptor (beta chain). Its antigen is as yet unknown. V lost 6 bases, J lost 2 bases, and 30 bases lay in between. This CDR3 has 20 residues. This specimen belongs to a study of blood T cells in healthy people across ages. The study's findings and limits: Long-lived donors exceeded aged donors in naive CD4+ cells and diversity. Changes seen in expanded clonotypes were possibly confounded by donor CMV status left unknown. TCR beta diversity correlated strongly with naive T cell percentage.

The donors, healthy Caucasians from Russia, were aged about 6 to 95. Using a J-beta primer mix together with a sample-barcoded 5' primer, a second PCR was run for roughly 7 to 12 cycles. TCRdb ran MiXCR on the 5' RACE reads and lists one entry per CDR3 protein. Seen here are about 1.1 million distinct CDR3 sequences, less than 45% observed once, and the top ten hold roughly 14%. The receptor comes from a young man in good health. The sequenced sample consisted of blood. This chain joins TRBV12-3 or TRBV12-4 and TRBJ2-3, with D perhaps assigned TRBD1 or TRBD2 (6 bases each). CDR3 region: CASSPGGLGAPFPYTDTQYF. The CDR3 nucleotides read TGTGCCAGCAGCCCCGGGGGCCTCGGAGCTCCATTCCCTTACACAGATACGCAGTATTTT.